The clone carrying this TCR beta chain showed up many times. Its antigen is unknown. This sample was taken from a study of T-cell memory formation after mild COVID-19. Findings of the study overall: Cross-reactive memory appears to have joined, as suggested by some responding clones showing up in pre-infection memory. Contracting CD4+ clones lay largely in CM and EM, with CD8+ ones residing in EMRA.

MiXCR, run by TCRdb on the 5' RACE reads, gives a single entry per CDR3 protein. The sample contains around 7,000 distinct CDR3 sequences, roughly a third of which appear only once. Trimming took 6 bases from V and 7 from J; bases not matched to a gene: 8. Germline lookup yields CDR1 MNHEY and CDR2 SVGAGI. The CDR3 spans 13 residues. The clonotype comes from an adult woman who had mild COVID-19 (a few samples of this study predate the infection). Cell type and time point are not known. Input material: PBMCs or a T cell subset sorted from them (not recorded which). V is TRBV6-5 and J is TRBJ1-1; 7 bases match TRBD1. DNA for the CDR3: TGTGCCAGCAGCCTACCCGACAGGGATGAAGCTTTCTTT. Translated, it gives CASSLPDRDEAFF.